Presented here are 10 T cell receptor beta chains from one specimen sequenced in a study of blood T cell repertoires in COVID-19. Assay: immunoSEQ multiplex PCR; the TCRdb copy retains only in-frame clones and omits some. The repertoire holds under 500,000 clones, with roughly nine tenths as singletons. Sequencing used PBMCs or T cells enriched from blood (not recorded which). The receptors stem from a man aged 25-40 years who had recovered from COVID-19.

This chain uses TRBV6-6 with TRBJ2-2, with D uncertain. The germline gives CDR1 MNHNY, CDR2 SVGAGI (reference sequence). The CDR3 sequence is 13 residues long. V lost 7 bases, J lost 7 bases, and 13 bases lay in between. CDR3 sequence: CASTSRSDGELFF. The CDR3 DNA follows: TGTGCCAGCACTTCGCGGTCGGACGGGGAGCTGTTTTTT.

CDR3 loop: CASSPSGGRNEKLFF. The CDR3 coding sequence is TGCGCCAGCAGTCCGAGTGGGGGGAGAAATGAAAAACTGTTTTTT. This chain joins TRBV5-1 and TRBJ1-4; D possibly corresponds to TRBD1 (5 bases). V dropped 5 bases and J dropped 5 bases, with 16 bases sitting between them. Germline V gene sequence: CDR1 SGHRS, CDR2 YFSETQ. The CDR3 is 15 residues long. Drawing the rest from reference TRBV5-1 and TRBJ1-4, the complete variable domain is KAGVTQTPRYLIKTRGQQVTLSCSPISGHRSVSWYQQTPGQGLQFLFEYFSETQRNKGNFPGRFSGRQFSNSRSEMNVSTLELGDSALYLCASSPSGGRNEKLFFGSGTQLSVL.

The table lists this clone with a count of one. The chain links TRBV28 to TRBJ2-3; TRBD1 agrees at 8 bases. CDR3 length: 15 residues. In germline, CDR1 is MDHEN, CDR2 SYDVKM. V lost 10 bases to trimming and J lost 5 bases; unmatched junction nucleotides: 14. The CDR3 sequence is CATLGTGVWEDTQYF. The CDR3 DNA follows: TGTGCCACCCTGGGGACAGGCGTTTGGGAAGATACGCAGTATTTT.

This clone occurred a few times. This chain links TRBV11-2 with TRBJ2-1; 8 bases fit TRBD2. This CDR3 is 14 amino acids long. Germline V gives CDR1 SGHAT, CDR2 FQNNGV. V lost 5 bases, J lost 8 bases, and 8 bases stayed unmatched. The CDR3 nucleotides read TGTGCCAGCAGCCATCTCAGCGGGAGCCATGAGCAGTTCTTC. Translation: CASSHLSGSHEQFF.

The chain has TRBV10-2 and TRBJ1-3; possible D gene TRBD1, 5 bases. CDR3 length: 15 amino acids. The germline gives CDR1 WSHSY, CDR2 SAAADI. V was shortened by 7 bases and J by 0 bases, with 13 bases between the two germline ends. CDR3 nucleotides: TGCGCCAGCACTACAGGACGGAGCTCTGGAAACACCATATATTTT. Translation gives CASTTGRSSGNTIYF.

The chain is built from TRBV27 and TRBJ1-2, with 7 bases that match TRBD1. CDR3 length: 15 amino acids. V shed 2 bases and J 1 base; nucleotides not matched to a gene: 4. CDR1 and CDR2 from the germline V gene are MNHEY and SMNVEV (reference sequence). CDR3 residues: CASSLVAGGNYGYTF. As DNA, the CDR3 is TGTGCCAGCAGTTTAGTAGCAGGGGGTAACTATGGCTACACCTTC.

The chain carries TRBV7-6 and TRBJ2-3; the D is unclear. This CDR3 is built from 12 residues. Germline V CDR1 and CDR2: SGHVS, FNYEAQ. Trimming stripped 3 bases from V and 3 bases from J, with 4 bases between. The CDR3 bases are TGTGCCAGCAGCTTCTTGACAGATACGCAGTATTTT. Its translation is CASSFLTDTQYF.

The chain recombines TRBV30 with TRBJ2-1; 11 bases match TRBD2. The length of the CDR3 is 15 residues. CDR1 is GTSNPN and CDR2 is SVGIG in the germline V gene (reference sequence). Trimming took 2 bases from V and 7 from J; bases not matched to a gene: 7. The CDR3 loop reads CAWSRVAGGPNEQFF. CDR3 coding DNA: TGTGCCTGGAGTCGGGTAGCGGGAGGGCCTAATGAGCAGTTCTTC.

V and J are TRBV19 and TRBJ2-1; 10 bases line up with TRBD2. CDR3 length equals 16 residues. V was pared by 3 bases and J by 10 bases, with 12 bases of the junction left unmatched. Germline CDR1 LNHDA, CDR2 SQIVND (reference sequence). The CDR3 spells CASSMPGTSVEGEQFF. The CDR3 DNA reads TGTGCCAGTAGTATGCCCGGGACTAGCGTCGAGGGCGAGCAGTTCTTC.

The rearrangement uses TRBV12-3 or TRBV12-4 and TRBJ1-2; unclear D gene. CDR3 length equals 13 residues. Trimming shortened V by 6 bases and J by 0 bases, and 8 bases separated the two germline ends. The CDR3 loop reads CASSVGTNYGYTF. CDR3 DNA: TGTGCCAGCAGCGTCGGGACTAACTATGGCTACACCTTC.